What follows is one TCR beta chain and its context. Under the authors' procedure: Researchers report that nucleated cell counts were estimated from reference gene primer amplification. Here immunoSEQ multiplex PCR was the method, and the copy in TCRdb shows in-frame clones only, minus some. V and J calls and clone size come straight from that table; D and trimming were deduced from the DNA. The sample lists approximately 100,000 clones, about four fifths occurring once. This sample is part of a study of blood T cell repertoires in COVID-19. The germline V gene encodes CDR1 MNHEY and CDR2 SVGAGI. V dropped 10 bases and J dropped 0; count of bases not matched to a gene: 3. The CDR3 runs 13 residues.

The chain links TRBV6-5 to TRBJ1-1, with TRBD1 matching 9 bases. Sequencing used peripheral blood. This sequence was found in a woman aged 80 or over with active or convalescent COVID-19. CDR3 in amino acids: CATGTGLNTEAFF. CDR3 sequence (DNA): TGTGCCACTGGGACAGGGCTGAACACTGAAGCTTTCTTT.